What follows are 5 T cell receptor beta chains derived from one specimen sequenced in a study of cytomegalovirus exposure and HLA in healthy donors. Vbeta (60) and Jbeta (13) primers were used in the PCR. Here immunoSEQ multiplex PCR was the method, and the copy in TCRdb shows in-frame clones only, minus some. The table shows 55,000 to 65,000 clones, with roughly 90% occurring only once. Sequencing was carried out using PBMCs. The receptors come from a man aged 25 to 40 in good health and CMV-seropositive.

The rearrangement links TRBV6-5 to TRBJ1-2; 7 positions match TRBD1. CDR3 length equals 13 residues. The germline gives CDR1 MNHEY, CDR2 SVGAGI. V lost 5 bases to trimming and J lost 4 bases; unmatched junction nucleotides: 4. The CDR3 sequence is CASSRDSIYGYTF. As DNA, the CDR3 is TGTGCCAGCAGTAGGGACAGTATCTATGGCTACACCTTC.

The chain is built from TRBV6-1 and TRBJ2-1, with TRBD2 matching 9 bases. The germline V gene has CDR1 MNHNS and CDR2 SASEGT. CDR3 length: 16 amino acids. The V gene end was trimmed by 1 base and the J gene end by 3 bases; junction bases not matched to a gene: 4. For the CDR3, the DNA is TGTGCCAGCAGTGAAGGGGGCGGGAGGGGCTACAATGAGCAGTTCTTC. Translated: CASSEGGGRGYNEQFF.

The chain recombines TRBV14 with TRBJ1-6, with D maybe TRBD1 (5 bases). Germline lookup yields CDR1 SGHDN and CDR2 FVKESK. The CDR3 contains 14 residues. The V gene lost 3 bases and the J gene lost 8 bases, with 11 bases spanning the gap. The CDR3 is CASSQGLRDSPLHF. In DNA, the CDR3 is TGTGCCAGCAGCCAGGGTCTCAGGGATTCACCCCTCCACTTT.

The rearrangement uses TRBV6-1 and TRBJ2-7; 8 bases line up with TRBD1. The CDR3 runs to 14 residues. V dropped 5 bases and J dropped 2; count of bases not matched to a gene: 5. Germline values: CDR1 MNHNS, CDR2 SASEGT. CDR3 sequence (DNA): TGTGCCAGCAGTAAAGGGACAGGCCCCTACGAGCAGTACTTC. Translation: CASSKGTGPYEQYF.

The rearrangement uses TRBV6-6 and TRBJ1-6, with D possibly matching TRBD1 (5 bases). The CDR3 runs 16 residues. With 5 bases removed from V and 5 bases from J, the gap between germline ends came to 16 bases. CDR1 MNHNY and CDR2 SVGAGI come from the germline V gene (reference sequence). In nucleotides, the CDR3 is TGTGCCAGCAGTACTTTATCCGGGACTCATAATTCACCCCTCCACTTT. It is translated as CASSTLSGTHNSPLHF.